The clone carrying this TCR beta chain occurred a few times. The record originates from a study of blood T cell repertoires in COVID-19. At the level of the study: Samples of COVID-19 (acute and convalescent) were obtained from the United States, Italy and Spain. PBMCs, B-cell-depleted T cells, or T cells were the source of the cDNA or gDNA that made up the material.

The CDR3 totals 15 residues. In germline, CDR1 is SGHAT, CDR2 FQNNGV. The trim removed 3 bases at V and 7 bases at J, leaving 7 bases unmatched. Original processing notes: Reference gene primers were amplified, and this amplification served to estimate nucleated cell counts. The assay was immunoSEQ multiplex PCR, and TCRdb's table has in-frame clones only and misses some. V, J and clone size reflect that table, while D and trimming were determined from the DNA. In the table there are fewer than 60,000 clones, 80% to 90% of which are singletons. This TCR was recovered from a human donor in a cohort sampled during active COVID-19. The specimen sequenced was peripheral blood. The chain joins TRBV11-2 to TRBJ2-4; 9 bases align to TRBD2. CDR3 in amino acids: CASSFGGRVGNIQYF. CDR3 in DNA: TGTGCCAGCAGCTTCGGCGGGAGGGTCGGGAACATTCAGTACTTC.